Sequencing of this T cell receptor (beta chain) was carried out in a study of cytomegalovirus exposure and HLA in healthy donors. The CDR3 sequence is 15 residues long. Germline V gene lookup returns CDR1 PRHDT and CDR2 FYEKMQ (reference sequence). V gave up 5 bases and J gave up 3 bases, with 15 bases separating them. As concerns this clone: Its matching antigen is unknown.

PCR employed 60 Vbeta and 13 Jbeta primers. Clones were read by immunoSEQ multiplex PCR, and TCRdb kept only the in-frame ones, dropping some. The table includes 83,000 or so clones, about 76% detected once. Overall study findings and caveats: The study had only CMV serostatus as immune exposure information. TCR beta V- and J-gene trimming was later associated with a missense DCLRE1C variant. In vitro assays verified that three CMV-associated chains recognized CMV antigens specifically.

The sequenced sample consisted of PBMCs. The clonotype comes from a woman aged 40 to 49 in good health and CMV-seropositive. This sequence joins TRBV13 and TRBJ2-3; a weak D match, TRBD2 (5 bases). The CDR3 loop reads CASSLPSGRTDTQYF. The DNA of the CDR3 is TGTGCCAGCAGCCTCCCATCGGGGAGAACAGATACGCAGTATTTT.